Presented here are 30 T cell receptor beta chains from one specimen sequenced in a study of CD4+ T cells in melanoma. Repertoires were generated with immunoSEQ multiplex PCR, while TCRdb's copy carries only in-frame clones and drops some. In the table there are about 10,000 clones, about two thirds of which are singletons. Sequencing input: tumor tissue. The receptors originated from a human donor with melanoma.

This chain links TRBV10-3 with TRBJ2-7, with unresolved D. Germline V gene data show CDR1 as ENHRY and CDR2 as SYGVKD. The CDR3 is made up of 14 amino acids. V was shortened by 0 bases and J by 7 bases, with 13 bases between the two germline ends. Here the CDR3 reads CAISESPQSPEQYF. CDR3 bases: TGTGCCATCAGTGAGTCGCCCCAGAGCCCTGAGCAGTACTTC.

The chain recombines TRBV9 with TRBJ2-7; a possible D gene is TRBD2 (5 bases). The CDR3 sequence is 13 residues long. Germline V gives CDR1 SGDLS, CDR2 YYNGEE. V was shortened by 4 bases and J by 8 bases, with 16 bases between the two germline ends. CDR3 nucleotides: TGTGCCAGCAGCCGATCAGAGGGTCTACAGCAGTACTTC. Encoded protein: CASSRSEGLQQYF.

This sequence joins TRBV5-1 and TRBJ1-6, with a weak D call TRBD1 (6 bases). Trimming cost V 8 bases and J 8 bases, with 14 bases left between them. Germline V lookup: CDR1 SGHRS, CDR2 YFSETQ. The CDR3 extends over 13 amino acids. The chain's CDR3 is CASRDNDDSPLHF. In DNA, the CDR3 is TGCGCCAGTCGGGACAACGACGATTCACCCCTCCACTTT.

V is TRBV7-9 and J is TRBJ1-4; tentative D call: TRBD1 (6 bases). Trimming pared 4 bases from V and 7 bases from J, leaving 22 bases between. This CDR3 contains 17 residues. The germline V gene encodes CDR1 SEHNR and CDR2 FQNEAQ (reference sequence). In nucleotides, the CDR3 is TGTGCCAGCAGCTCCAAGACAGGACGCCCCTTAAGTGAAAAACTGTTTTTT. Its translation is CASSSKTGRPLSEKLFF.

This rearrangement joins TRBV5-6 to TRBJ2-7; D is unresolved. CDR3 size: 12 residues. Trimming took 1 base from V and 6 from J, leaving 8 bases between them. CDR1 SGHDT and CDR2 YYEEEE come from the germline V gene. The CDR3 DNA is TGTGCCAGCAGCTTGAGGTTTTCCGAGCAGTACTTC. Translated, it gives CASSLRFSEQYF.

The chain employs TRBV19 and TRBJ1-1, with TRBD1 identical over 10 bases. CDR1 LNHDA and CDR2 SQIVND come from the germline V gene (reference sequence). Germline trimming cut 6 bases from V and 2 bases from J; bases unmatched to any gene: 9. This CDR3 is 16 amino acids long. DNA for the CDR3: TGTGCCAGTAGGGGAGAGACAGGGGGCATAAACACTGAAGCTTTCTTT. Translating gives CASRGETGGINTEAFF.

The chain has TRBV7-8 and TRBJ1-4; 10 positions match TRBD1. The CDR3 spans 17 residues. Germline CDR1 reads SGHVS; CDR2 reads FQNEAQ. The ends lost 4 bases at V and 5 bases at J; junction bases unmatched: 10. The CDR3 nucleotides read TGTGCCAGCAGCTCACCAGCGACAGGGGGCGCGAATGAAAAACTGTTTTTT. Translated, it gives CASSSPATGGANEKLFF.

This clone was detected only once. This rearrangement joins TRBV5-1 to TRBJ1-5; D unclear. The V gene lost 4 bases and the J gene lost 11 bases, with 19 bases spanning the gap. The CDR3 length is 14 residues. Looked up from germline, CDR1 is SGHRS and CDR2 is YFSETQ. The CDR3 DNA follows: TGCGCCAGCAGCCAAGCCGTGGTAGGGTGGTCCCAGCATTTT. This encodes CASSQAVVGWSQHF. Complete variable domain (other parts from reference TRBV5-1 and TRBJ1-5): KAGVTQTPRYLIKTRGQQVTLSCSPISGHRSVSWYQQTPGQGLQFLFEYFSETQRNKGNFPGRFSGRQFSNSRSEMNVSTLELGDSALYLCASSQAVVGWSQHFGDGTRLSIL.

The chain carries TRBV28 and TRBJ1-2; 10 nucleotides agree with TRBD1. V shed 6 bases, J shed 4 bases, and the junction held 8 bases outside the gene matches. Germline V lookup: CDR1 MDHEN, CDR2 SYDVKM. The CDR3 length is 15 residues. The CDR3 reads CASSPGTGETYGYTF. The CDR3 DNA follows: TGTGCCAGCAGCCCCGGGACAGGGGAAACCTATGGCTACACCTTC.

The sample holds a few counts of this clone. The chain couples TRBV2 to TRBJ1-2, with D unclear. Per germline, CDR1 SNHLY and CDR2 FYNNEI. V was pared by 6 bases and J by 4 bases, with 21 bases between. The length of the CDR3 is 16 residues. In DNA, the CDR3 is TGTGCCAGCAGAGGGAGACGTTACCGCGGTGTCTATGGCTACACCTTC. Its translation: CASRGRRYRGVYGYTF.

The CDR3 protein is CSVAQDSRELFF. In DNA form, the CDR3 reads TGCAGCGTTGCCCAGGACAGCAGGGAGCTGTTTTTT. J is TRBJ2-2 and V is TRBV29-1, with D perhaps matching TRBD1 (6 bases). This CDR3 comprises 12 residues. In germline, CDR1 is SQVTM, CDR2 ANQGSEA. Trimming removed 4 bases from V and 9 bases from J, with 12 bases in between.

By share, this clone counts as hyperexpanded. The V and J genes are TRBV4-1 and TRBJ1-5; D is ambiguous. Germline CDR1 is MGHRA and CDR2 is YSYEKL. Trimming cost V 1 base and J 11 bases, with 15 bases left between them. The CDR3 runs to 14 residues. The CDR3 here is CASSQAVVGWSQHF. In DNA, the CDR3 is TGCGCCAGCAGCCAAGCCGTGGTAGGGTGGTCCCAGCATTTT.

The V and J genes are TRBV7-3 and TRBJ1-1, with TRBD1 as a possible D gene (5 bases). This CDR3 spans 13 amino acids. Germline values: CDR1 SGHTA, CDR2 FQGTGA. The V end lost 6 bases, the J end lost 2 bases, and 10 bases lay between the germline ends. CDR3 bases: TGTGCCAGCAGTCGGGGACCTAACACTGAAGCTTTCTTT. This translates into CASSRGPNTEAFF.

The chain couples TRBV5-4 to TRBJ2-3; 7 positions agree with TRBD2. J gave up 2 bases and V 8 bases, and 11 bases lay outside the gene matches. The germline V gene has CDR1 SGHNT and CDR2 YYREEE (reference sequence). The CDR3 totals 15 residues. Written as DNA, the CDR3 is TGTGCCAGTGGGGGGGTAGGGCCCTCCACAGATACGCAGTATTTT. Protein product: CASGGVGPSTDTQYF.

This chain connects TRBV6-1 to TRBJ2-5; 9 bases are shared with TRBD2. The V and J ends lost 2 bases and 6 bases, in that order; junction bases with no gene match: 10. Germline V gene lookup returns CDR1 MNHNS and CDR2 SASEGT. The CDR3 loop spans 16 amino acids. Here the CDR3 DNA reads TGTGCCAGCAGTGAACGTGGCGGGGGGGCCGTAAAGACCCAGTACTTC. Amino acids: CASSERGGGAVKTQYF.

The chain uses TRBV9 and TRBJ1-2; 10 bases fit TRBD1. This CDR3 spans 15 amino acids. Germline-derived CDR1 and CDR2 are SGDLS and YYNGEE. J gave up 7 bases and V 4 bases, and 10 bases lay outside the gene matches. CDR3 sequence: CASSPVGQGFGGYTF. CDR3 nucleotides: TGTGCCAGCAGCCCGGTGGGACAGGGGTTCGGTGGCTACACCTTC.

This chain's CDR3 is CASSLTTGVSGNTIYF. DNA of the CDR3: TGTGCCAGCAGCTTGACCACAGGGGTCTCTGGAAACACCATATATTTT. The chain combines TRBV11-2 with TRBJ1-3, with 7 positions matching TRBD1. V trimming: 3 bases; J trimming: 0 bases; junction bases outside the gene matches: 5. Germline V CDR1 and CDR2: SGHAT, FQNNGV. The CDR3 length is 16 residues. Full variable domain (outside the CDR3, taken from reference TRBV11-2 and TRBJ1-3): EAGVAQSPRYKIIEKRQSVAFWCNPISGHATLYWYQQILGQGPKLLIQFQNNGVVDDSQLPKDRFSAERLKGVDSTLKIQPAKLEDSAVYLCASSLTTGVSGNTIYFGEGSWLTVV.

The V call is TRBV29-1, the J call TRBJ2-5; 11 bases are shared with TRBD2. Trimming cost V 6 bases and J 4 bases; bases outside gene matches: 4. The CDR3 contains 13 residues. Germline V gene sequence: CDR1 SQVTM, CDR2 ANQGSEA. The CDR3 DNA reads TGCAGCGTGATTAGCGGGGGGGGAGAGACCCAGTACTTC. Amino acid sequence: CSVISGGGETQYF.

By share, this clone counts as medium-sized. V and J are TRBV5-1 and TRBJ1-2; tentative D call: TRBD1 (5 bases). The V end was cut by 1 base, the J end by 0 bases, with 10 bases between. The germline CDR1 and CDR2 sequences are SGHRS and YFSETQ. The CDR3 is 15 amino acids. In DNA, the CDR3 is TGCGCCAGCAGCTTGACAGGCCGAGCTAACTATGGCTACACCTTC. It codes for CASSLTGRANYGYTF. The full variable domain, completed using reference TRBV5-1 and TRBJ1-2, is KAGVTQTPRYLIKTRGQQVTLSCSPISGHRSVSWYQQTPGQGLQFLFEYFSETQRNKGNFPGRFSGRQFSNSRSEMNVSTLELGDSALYLCASSLTGRANYGYTFGSGTRLTVV.

This chain joins TRBV6-1 and TRBJ2-1; possibly TRBD2 for D (6 bases). The germline V gene encodes CDR1 MNHNS and CDR2 SASEGT. The germline V and J ends were trimmed by 2 bases and 10 bases, with 12 bases remaining between them. This CDR3 is 13 amino acids long. The CDR3 spells CASSEREREEQFF. CDR3 nucleotides: TGTGCCAGCAGTGAACGGGAACGGGAGGAGCAGTTCTTC.

The genes are TRBV19 and TRBJ2-3; D remains ambiguous. Trimming pared 6 bases from V and 3 bases from J, leaving 10 bases between. The CDR3 spans 13 residues. Per germline, CDR1 LNHDA and CDR2 SQIVND (reference sequence). CDR3 protein: CASSALVTDTQYF. CDR3 coding DNA: TGTGCCAGTAGCGCCCTAGTGACAGATACGCAGTATTTT. Looking up the rest from reference TRBV19 and TRBJ2-3 gives the full variable domain: DGGITQSPKYLFRKEGQNVTLSCEQNLNHDAMYWYRQDPGQGLRLIYYSQIVNDFQKGDIAEGYSVSREKKESFPLTVTSAQKNPTAFYLCASSALVTDTQYFGPGTRLTVL.

The CDR3 reads CASSTGTANSPLHF. In DNA, the CDR3 is TGTGCCAGCAGCACCGGGACAGCCAATTCACCCCTCCACTTT. The chain uses TRBV7-3 and TRBJ1-6; 7 bases fit TRBD1. Trimming took 5 bases from V and 7 from J; bases not matched to a gene: 5. There are 14 residues in the CDR3. The germline CDR1 and CDR2 sequences are SGHTA and FQGTGA. Filled out from reference TRBV7-3 and TRBJ1-6, the complete variable domain reads GAGVSQTPSNKVTEKGKYVELRCDPISGHTALYWYRQSLGQGPEFLIYFQGTGAADDSGLPNDRFFAVRPEGSVSTLKIQRTERGDSAVYLCASSTGTANSPLHFGNGTRLTVT.

The chain is built from TRBV2 and TRBJ1-2, with no clear D. V lost 6 bases to trimming and J lost 9 bases, with 17 bases between them. The CDR3 consists of 13 residues. CDR1 SNHLY and CDR2 FYNNEI come from the germline V gene. CDR3 sequence reads: CASSRGSSGSYTF. The CDR3 region has the DNA TGTGCCAGCAGCCGAGGGAGTTCGGGTAGCTACACCTTC.

This clone has a handful of counts. J is TRBJ2-7 and V is TRBV2, with D possibly being TRBD1 (5 bases). The CDR3 consists of 15 residues. The ends were cut back, 6 bases at V and 3 bases at J, with 18 bases in the middle. Per the germline V gene, CDR1 is SNHLY and CDR2 is FYNNEI. The CDR3 region has the DNA TGTGCCAGCAGACACCTTCAGGGCATGGGCTACGAGCAGTACTTC. Protein: CASRHLQGMGYEQYF.

This clone qualifies as medium-sized. J is TRBJ2-7 and V is TRBV29-1, with D unresolved. The CDR3 spans 14 residues. V was pared by 0 bases and J by 2 bases, with 11 bases between. Germline V gene data show CDR1 as SQVTM and CDR2 as ANQGSEA. The CDR3 protein is CSVEDSESPYEQYF. The CDR3 coding sequence is TGCAGCGTTGAAGACAGCGAGAGTCCCTACGAGCAGTACTTC.

CDR3 in DNA: TGTGCCAGCAGCTCCGGGACAGGGAGTGGTCAGCCCCAGCATTTT. This encodes CASSSGTGSGQPQHF. The J gene is TRBJ1-5, the V gene TRBV5-5; 9 nucleotides line up with TRBD1. The junction had 7 bases not matched to a gene; V was cut back by 3 bases and J by 6 bases. CDR1 is SGHKS, CDR2 YYEKEE, per germline (reference sequence). The CDR3 loop spans 15 amino acids.

This chain connects TRBV4-2 to TRBJ2-7; D is ambiguous. V was shortened by 5 bases and J by 0 bases, with 11 bases between the two germline ends. This CDR3 spans 14 amino acids. Germline V gives CDR1 LGHNA, CDR2 YNFKEQ. The DNA for the CDR3 is TGTGCCAGCAGCTTGCTTATTTCCTCCTACGAGCAGTACTTC. Translated: CASSLLISSYEQYF.

This chain links TRBV11-2 with TRBJ1-1; 8 nucleotides agree with TRBD1. Germline loops: CDR1 SGHAT, CDR2 FQNNGV. V shed 4 bases, J shed 5 bases, and the junction held 15 bases outside the gene matches. The CDR3 has 17 residues. CDR3 DNA: TGTGCCAGCAGCTCTGACGACAGGGGCTTTAGGCGAACTGAAGCTTTCTTT. Its protein product is CASSSDDRGFRRTEAFF.

The gene calls are TRBV13 and TRBJ1-2, with D perhaps matching TRBD1 (6 bases). Germline CDR1 is PRHDT and CDR2 is FYEKMQ (reference sequence). The CDR3 runs 15 residues. With 0 bases removed from V and 4 bases from J, the gap between germline ends came to 12 bases. CDR3 region: CASSLGLGQIYGYTF. The CDR3 DNA sequence: TGTGCCAGCAGCTTAGGGTTAGGACAGATCTATGGCTACACCTTC.

The chain is built from TRBV6-1 and TRBJ2-1, with 8 nucleotides matching TRBD2. This CDR3 is 13 amino acids long. The V gene's germline CDR1 is MNHNS and CDR2 SASEGT. J was trimmed by 7 bases and V by 5 bases; bases with no gene match: 4. The DNA for the CDR3 is TGTGCCAGCAGTTCCGCGGGGGGTAATGAGCAGTTCTTC. Encoded protein: CASSSAGGNEQFF.